This T cell receptor beta chain was retrieved from a study of radiation and T cells in renal cell carcinoma. This clone appeared a single time. Its specificity is not known. This CDR3 has 15 amino acids. V was shortened by 0 bases and J by 6 bases, with 16 bases between the two germline ends. Germline CDR1 reads GTSNPN; CDR2 reads SVGIG (reference sequence). Only in-frame clones appear in the TCRdb table, and some are missing; sequencing was by immunoSEQ multiplex PCR. This sample carries roughly 130,000 clones, more than 75% of them seen once, and the ten largest clones take almost 6%. General study points: Pretreatment tumor biopsies were lacking, so baseline clonotypes are unknown. From baseline, blood top tumor clonotypes peaked at 2 weeks post-radiation.

As for time point: blood 2 weeks post-SBRT. The sample's treatment: 15 Gy SBRT to primary tumor, nephrectomy 4 weeks later. The sequence derives from a woman in her 70s with renal cell carcinoma. The sequenced sample was blood, obtained from a patient whose treatment included radiotherapy and nephrectomy. The chain has TRBV30 and TRBJ2-3; possibly TRBD2 for D (6 bases). CDR3 protein: CAWSVSGGLVDTQYF. The CDR3 bases are TGTGCCTGGAGTGTAAGTGGGGGGTTGGTGGATACGCAGTATTTT.